The clone carrying this T cell receptor (beta chain) turned up a few times. The antigen is not known. This CDR3 has 14 amino acids. Germline lookup yields CDR1 MNHEY and CDR2 SMNVEV (reference sequence). Unmatched junction bases numbered 6, after V lost 8 bases and J lost 3 bases. This record belongs to a study of early T cells in non-severe SARS-CoV-2 infection. Study information: Bulk RNA taken from unsorted whole blood was sequenced, leaving chains unpaired. The study, taken as a whole, reports: VDJdb matches were skewed toward anti-spike CD8 T cell responses.

Molecules of cDNA were individually given unique molecular identifiers that were attached to them. TCRdb processed the 5' RACE reads anew with MiXCR; each CDR3 protein has one entry. The table has about 71,000 distinct CDR3 sequences, approximately 15% seen once. The sequencing input was whole blood. The TCR sequence derives from an adult who was a healthcare worker with PCR-confirmed SARS-CoV-2 infection or an uninfected control (not recorded which). The rearrangement links TRBV27 to TRBJ2-1; 8 nucleotides agree with TRBD2. Here the CDR3 DNA reads TGTGCCAGCGTCGGACTAGCAGACTACAATGAGCAGTTCTTC. This translates into CASVGLADYNEQFF.